This passage covers 23 T cell receptor beta chains from one sample sequenced in a study of cytomegalovirus exposure and HLA in healthy donors. The PCR made use of 60 Vbeta and 13 Jbeta primers. Sequencing used immunoSEQ multiplex PCR; TCRdb keeps in-frame clones, though not all of them. The sample carries around 200,000 clones, 65% to 90% recorded once. Sequenced material: PBMCs. These receptors came from a girl under 18 in good health and CMV-seronegative.

In this sample, this clone turned up once. The chain has TRBV29-1 and TRBJ2-3; the D gene is possibly TRBD1 (5 bases). Trimming cost V 4 bases and J 4 bases, with 15 bases left between them. CDR3 length equals 14 residues. Germline assignment: CDR1 SQVTM and CDR2 ANQGSEA. The CDR3 DNA sequence: TGCAGCGTTGCAGGCCAGGGTGCAGCAGATACGCAGTATTTT. Its protein is CSVAGQGAADTQYF.

The V call is TRBV28, the J call TRBJ2-2; a possible D gene is TRBD2 (5 bases). Between the trimmed V and J ends, which lost 7 bases and 2 bases, there was a span of 14 bases. Germline loops: CDR1 MDHEN, CDR2 SYDVKM. The CDR3 runs 15 residues. DNA for the CDR3: TGTGCCAGCACGGGTGAGGGCTTTAACACCGGGGAGCTGTTTTTT. Translation gives CASTGEGFNTGELFF. Full variable domain (rest looked up from reference TRBV28 and TRBJ2-2): DVKVTQSSRYLVKRTGEKVFLECVQDMDHENMFWYRQDPGLGLRLIYFSYDVKMKEKGDIPEGYSVSREKKERFSLILESASTNQTSMYLCASTGEGFNTGELFFGEGSRLTVL.

The chain carries TRBV28 and TRBJ1-2; D might be TRBD1 (5 bases). The CDR3 runs 14 residues. V was cut by 5 bases and J by 7 bases, with 17 bases left in between. CDR1 and CDR2 (germline): MDHEN, SYDVKM. The CDR3 nucleotides read TGTGCCAGCAGTCGGTCGGGAGGGGCGGGTGGCTACACCTTC. Its translation is CASSRSGGAGGYTF.

CDR3 DNA sequence: TGTGCCAGCAGCCTAATAGCGGGGGTCTACAATGAGCAGTTCTTC. Translating it yields CASSLIAGVYNEQFF. This chain connects TRBV11-2 to TRBJ2-1; 9 nucleotides agree with TRBD2. CDR3 length equals 15 residues. The germline V gene has CDR1 SGHAT and CDR2 FQNNGV. The V gene end was trimmed by 5 bases and the J gene end by 3 bases; junction bases not matched to a gene: 5.

This sequence joins TRBV5-1 and TRBJ1-1; TRBD1 agrees at 7 bases. With 4 bases clipped from V and 6 bases from J, the junction kept 12 bases outside the gene matches. This CDR3 has 15 residues. Germline CDR1 is SGHRS and CDR2 is YFSETQ. Here the CDR3 reads CASSPWTGLRAEAFF. DNA for the CDR3: TGCGCCAGCAGCCCCTGGACAGGTTTAAGGGCTGAAGCTTTCTTT.

The V call is TRBV11-2, the J call TRBJ1-2, with D unresolved. Trimming removed 5 bases at V and 3 bases at J, with 16 bases between. The CDR3 is 15 residues long. Germline V CDR1 and CDR2: SGHAT, FQNNGV. Here the CDR3 DNA reads TGTGCCAGCAGCCCCCGTACTACGGGAGACTATGGCTACACCTTC. Amino acid sequence: CASSPRTTGDYGYTF.

The V and J genes are TRBV5-1 and TRBJ1-4, with 9 bases matching TRBD1. CDR1 is SGHRS, CDR2 YFSETQ, per germline. There are 14 residues in the CDR3. V shed 4 bases, J shed 5 bases, and the junction held 3 bases outside the gene matches. The CDR3 DNA is TGCGCCAGCAGCCTGGGGACAGGGAATGAAAAACTGTTTTTT. This codes for CASSLGTGNEKLFF.

V gene TRBV27 combines with J gene TRBJ1-1, with D maybe TRBD1 (6 bases). This CDR3 has 14 amino acids. Germline V CDR1 and CDR2: MNHEY, SMNVEV (reference sequence). With 5 bases removed from V and 9 bases from J, the gap between germline ends came to 19 bases. CDR3: CASSPYTGLTQAFF. Written as DNA, the CDR3 is TGTGCCAGCAGTCCCTACACAGGGTTGACCCAAGCTTTCTTT.

The genes are TRBV5-1 and TRBJ2-4; D not certain. In germline, CDR1 is SGHRS, CDR2 YFSETQ. The CDR3 length is 17 residues. With 4 bases removed from V and 6 bases from J, the gap between germline ends came to 23 bases. The CDR3 nucleotides read TGCGCCAGCAGCGTGGGCCCGTCCCGCGGTGGCGGAAACATTCAGTACTTC. It codes for CASSVGPSRGGGNIQYF.

The genes are TRBV11-2 and TRBJ2-5; D is perhaps TRBD2 (5 bases). The CDR3 has 15 amino acids. V was trimmed by 5 bases and J by 1 base, leaving 14 bases between them. Germline V gene data show CDR1 as SGHAT and CDR2 as FQNNGV. The DNA for the CDR3 is TGTGCCAGCAGCATCACTAGAAACCTCCAAGAGACCCAGTACTTC. This encodes CASSITRNLQETQYF.

The CDR3 coding sequence is TGTGCCAGTAGTATTTCCCCCGGGACAGGGGCTCCTAAGGGGCAGCCCCAGCATTTT. Protein: CASSISPGTGAPKGQPQHF. This chain uses TRBV19 with TRBJ1-5, with TRBD1 matching over 10 bases. V shed 3 bases and J 7 bases; nucleotides not matched to a gene: 18. The CDR3 runs to 19 residues. From germline, CDR1 is LNHDA and CDR2 SQIVND (reference sequence).

The rearrangement links TRBV5-3 to TRBJ1-5; the D is unclear. TRBV5-3 is an ORF for which the function is uncertain. The CDR3 totals 14 residues. V was shortened by 1 base and J by 8 bases, with 13 bases between the two germline ends. CDR3 coding DNA: TGTGCCAGAAGCTTGAGTCAGGCTCAGGAGCCCCAGCATTTT. Translation: CARSLSQAQEPQHF.

V and J are TRBV7-6 and TRBJ2-1; 14 nucleotides align to TRBD2. J lost 12 bases, V lost 1 base, and 5 bases had no gene match. Germline loops: CDR1 SGHVS, CDR2 FNYEAQ. The CDR3 loop spans 15 amino acids. The CDR3 protein is CASSLVGGLAGGQFF. DNA for the CDR3: TGTGCCAGCAGCTTAGTCGGAGGACTAGCGGGAGGGCAGTTCTTC. Using reference TRBV7-6 and TRBJ2-1 for the parts outside the CDR3, the full variable domain is GAGVSQSPRYKVTKRGQDVALRCDPISGHVSLYWYRQALGQGPEFLTYFNYEAQQDKSGLPNDRFSAERPEGSISTLTIQRTEQRDSAMYRCASSLVGGLAGGQFFGPGTRLTVL.

The gene calls are TRBV25-1 and TRBJ1-1, with D perhaps TRBD1 (6 bases). The V gene lost 6 bases and the J gene lost 1 base, with 9 bases spanning the gap. In germline, CDR1 is MGHDK, CDR2 SYGVNS. The CDR3 loop spans 13 amino acids. CDR3 region: CASRGGSNTEAFF. The CDR3 DNA reads as TGTGCCAGCAGAGGGGGTTCGAACACTGAAGCTTTCTTT.

The V gene is TRBV18, the J gene TRBJ1-1; tentatively, D is TRBD1 (6 bases). V shed 5 bases and J shed 1 base, with 8 bases lying between them. Germline CDR1 is KGHSH and CDR2 is LQKENI. The CDR3 has 13 amino acids. The CDR3 is CASSKTGNTEAFF. CDR3 nucleotide sequence: TGTGCCAGCTCAAAGACAGGGAACACTGAAGCTTTCTTT.

The V gene is TRBV5-4, the J gene TRBJ2-3; TRBD2 agrees at 12 bases. With V trimmed by 0 bases and J by 5 bases, 10 bases remained unmatched. The germline V gene encodes CDR1 SGHNT and CDR2 YYREEE (reference sequence). The CDR3 is 18 residues long. The CDR3 sequence is CASSLGSLAGGAIDTQYF. The CDR3 bases are TGTGCCAGCAGCTTGGGTTCACTAGCGGGAGGCGCGATAGATACGCAGTATTTT. The whole variable domain, filled in from reference TRBV5-4 and TRBJ2-3, reads ETGVTQSPTHLIKTRGQQVTLRCSSQSGHNTVSWYQQALGQGPQFIFQYYREEENGRGNFPPRFSGLQFPNYSSELNVNALELDDSALYLCASSLGSLAGGAIDTQYFGPGTRLTVL.

Only a few counts were recorded for this clone. The V gene is TRBV4-1, the J gene TRBJ1-1; weak D call: TRBD1 (6 bases). This CDR3 contains 17 residues. Trimming removed 3 bases at V and 3 bases at J, with 20 bases between. Germline V gives CDR1 MGHRA, CDR2 YSYEKL. The CDR3 is CASSHERQALTHTEAFF. CDR3 in DNA: TGCGCCAGCAGCCATGAGAGACAGGCCCTTACCCACACTGAAGCTTTCTTT.

This clone appeared once. V is TRBV11-1 and J is TRBJ2-7; D is perhaps TRBD1 (6 bases). Germline CDR1 SGHAT, CDR2 FQDESV (reference sequence). CDR3 length: 17 residues. V was shortened by 4 bases and J by 0 bases, with 19 bases between the two germline ends. The CDR3 nucleotides read TGTGCCAGCAGCTCTCTAACAGGGAAATGGGGCTCCTACGAGCAGTACTTC. Protein sequence: CASSSLTGKWGSYEQYF.

This clone showed up just a few times. V is TRBV30 and J is TRBJ1-1; no clear D gene. V lost 0 bases and J 7 bases, leaving 6 bases between the germline ends. CDR3 length equals 11 residues. Germline CDR1 and CDR2: GTSNPN and SVGIG (reference sequence). CDR3 in amino acids: CAWSVLGEAFF. The CDR3 nucleotides read TGTGCCTGGAGTGTACTAGGTGAAGCTTTCTTT.

As DNA, the CDR3 is TGCGCCAGCAGCCTATCCGGGACTAGCGGGAGTACCTACGAGCAGTACTTC. Amino acids: CASSLSGTSGSTYEQYF. The rearrangement uses TRBV5-1 and TRBJ2-7, with TRBD2 matching over 14 bases. Germline V gives CDR1 SGHRS, CDR2 YFSETQ. This CDR3 contains 17 residues. V lost 4 bases and J lost 2; bases outside the gene matches: 8. Complete variable domain (other parts from reference TRBV5-1 and TRBJ2-7): KAGVTQTPRYLIKTRGQQVTLSCSPISGHRSVSWYQQTPGQGLQFLFEYFSETQRNKGNFPGRFSGRQFSNSRSEMNVSTLELGDSALYLCASSLSGTSGSTYEQYFGPGTRLTVT.

This chain joins TRBV18 and TRBJ1-1; D not resolved. The CDR3 has 14 residues. Germline assignment: CDR1 KGHSH and CDR2 LQKENI. Trimming stripped 4 bases from V and 1 base from J, with 10 bases between. Written as DNA, the CDR3 is TGTGCCAGCTCACTCCAGGCAGCGAACACTGAAGCTTTCTTT. As protein: CASSLQAANTEAFF.

The rearrangement links TRBV5-1 to TRBJ1-1; D gene uncertain. The CDR3 runs 15 residues. V was cut by 0 bases and J by 7 bases, with 16 bases left in between. The V gene's germline CDR1 is SGHRS and CDR2 YFSETQ. The CDR3 spells CASSLVQVTIGEAFF. CDR3 in DNA: TGCGCCAGCAGCTTGGTTCAGGTTACCATCGGTGAAGCTTTCTTT.

Only one count was recorded for this clone. V is TRBV5-4 and J is TRBJ1-2, with TRBD1 identical over 8 bases. Germline V CDR1 and CDR2: SGHNT, YYREEE (reference sequence). Trimming at V came to 0 bases and at J to 4 bases, leaving 20 bases not matched to a gene. CDR3 length: 20 amino acids. CDR3 sequence: CASSLEVRGGRGRSAYGYTF. The DNA of the CDR3 is TGTGCCAGCAGCTTGGAGGTACGGGGTGGCAGGGGGCGATCGGCCTATGGCTACACCTTC.